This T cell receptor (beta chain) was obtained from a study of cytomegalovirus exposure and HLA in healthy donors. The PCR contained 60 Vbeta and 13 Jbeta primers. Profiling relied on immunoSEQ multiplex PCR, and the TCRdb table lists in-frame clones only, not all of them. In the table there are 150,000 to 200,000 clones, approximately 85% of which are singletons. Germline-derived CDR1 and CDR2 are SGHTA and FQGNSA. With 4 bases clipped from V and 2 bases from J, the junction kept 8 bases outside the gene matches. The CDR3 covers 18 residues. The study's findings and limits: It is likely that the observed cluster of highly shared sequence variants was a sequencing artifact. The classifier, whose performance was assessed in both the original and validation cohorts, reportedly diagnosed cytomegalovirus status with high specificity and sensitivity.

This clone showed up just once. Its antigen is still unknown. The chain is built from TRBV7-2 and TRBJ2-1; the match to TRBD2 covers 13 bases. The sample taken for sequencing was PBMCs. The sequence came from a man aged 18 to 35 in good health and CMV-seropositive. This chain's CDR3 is CASSSRTSGRFTYNEQFF. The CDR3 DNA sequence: TGTGCCAGCAGCTCCCGGACTAGCGGGAGATTCACCTACAATGAGCAGTTCTTC.